This T cell receptor (beta chain) is from a study of blood T cell repertoires in COVID-19. Study summary: COVID-19 samples collected from the United States, Italy and Spain covered acute and convalescent phases.

The CDR3 covers 15 residues. The V gene's germline CDR1 is MDHEN and CDR2 SYDVKM. Trimming stripped 2 bases from V and 0 bases from J, with 7 bases between. Those enrolled in Seattle joined during active infection and were followed longitudinally afterward. In the study's own analysis: By means of reference gene primer amplification, nucleated cell counts were estimated. Assay used: immunoSEQ multiplex PCR; TCRdb lists only in-frame clones, some missing. That table is the source of V, J and clone size, and D and trimming were worked out from the DNA. The sample includes around 61,000 clones, roughly 89% of them seen just once.

V gene TRBV28 combines with J gene TRBJ2-2, with no clear D. The sequence was collected from a woman aged 60-70 years with COVID-19, enrolled during active disease. Sequencing was done on a sample of peripheral blood. The CDR3: CASSLSRPNTGELFF. The CDR3, as DNA: TGTGCCAGCAGTTTAAGCAGGCCGAACACCGGGGAGCTGTTTTTT. The variable domain in full, with the rest retrieved from reference TRBV28 and TRBJ2-2, is DVKVTQSSRYLVKRTGEKVFLECVQDMDHENMFWYRQDPGLGLRLIYFSYDVKMKEKGDIPEGYSVSREKKERFSLILESASTNQTSMYLCASSLSRPNTGELFFGEGSRLTVL.